The TCR beta chain under discussion was sequenced for a study of T cells in Graves' hyperthyroidism and ophthalmopathy. Study context: Peripheral blood was drawn at first diagnosis, prior to all treatment.

Amplification of TCR beta CDR3 regions used RNA as the template. First-round RT-PCR of the TCR CDR3 relied on the HTBI primer set. Using its own MiXCR run on the multiplex PCR reads, TCRdb lists one record per CDR3 protein. The sample lists 300,000 to 450,000 distinct CDR3 sequences, approximately 14% occurring once. General study findings and limits: Also found in blood were most expanded thyroid clonotypes above 0.001.

Germline V gene data show CDR1 as MDHEN and CDR2 as SYDVKM. This CDR3 has 14 amino acids. Germline trimming cut 7 bases from V and 5 bases from J; bases unmatched to any gene: 4. On this clonotype: Its specificity is unknown.

This TCR derives from a woman in her thirties with Graves' ophthalmopathy. The specimen was blood. The chain couples TRBV28 to TRBJ1-6; 8 bases map to TRBD1. The CDR3 DNA follows: TGTGCCAGCAAAACAGGGGGTAATAATTCACCCCTCCACTTT. Amino acids: CASKTGGNNSPLHF.